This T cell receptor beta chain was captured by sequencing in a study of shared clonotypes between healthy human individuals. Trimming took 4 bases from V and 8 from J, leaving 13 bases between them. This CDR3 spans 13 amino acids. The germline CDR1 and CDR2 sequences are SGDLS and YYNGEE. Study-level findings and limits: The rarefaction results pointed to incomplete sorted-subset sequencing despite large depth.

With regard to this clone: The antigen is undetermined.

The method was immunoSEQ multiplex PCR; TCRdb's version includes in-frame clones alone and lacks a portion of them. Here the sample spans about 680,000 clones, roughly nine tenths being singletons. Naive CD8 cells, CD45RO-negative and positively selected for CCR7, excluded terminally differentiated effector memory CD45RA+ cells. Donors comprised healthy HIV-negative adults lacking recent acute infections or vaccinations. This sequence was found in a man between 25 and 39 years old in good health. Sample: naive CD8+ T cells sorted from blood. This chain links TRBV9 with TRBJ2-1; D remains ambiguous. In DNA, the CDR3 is TGTGCCAGCAGCCCCGCCCGAGGTCATGAGCAGTTCTTC. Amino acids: CASSPARGHEQFF.